This TCR beta chain was obtained from a study of blood T cell repertoires in COVID-19. Study-level information: The study drew acute and convalescent COVID-19 samples from the United States, Italy and Spain. PBMCs, B-cell-depleted T cells, or T cells were the source of the cDNA or gDNA that made up the material.

J was trimmed by 6 bases and V by 0 bases; bases with no gene match: 3. The V gene's germline CDR1 is SGHRS and CDR2 YFSETQ. This CDR3 contains 14 residues. In the authors' workflow: Cell counts per sample came from amplifying reference gene primers. Data came from immunoSEQ multiplex PCR; TCRdb stores just in-frame clones and leaves some out. V and J calls and clone size are those listed in that table; D and trimming were worked out from the DNA. The repertoire has under 95,000 clones, around 83% of them found once; the top ten carry roughly 2.1%. The receptor's source is an older woman with acute or convalescent COVID-19. The sample consisted of peripheral blood. The V call is TRBV5-1, the J call TRBJ2-1, with TRBD2 identical over 7 bases. CDR3 DNA sequence: TGCGCCAGCAGCTTGGCCGGGACTATCAATGAGCAGTTCTTC. It specifies CASSLAGTINEQFF.